These T cell receptor beta chains were read from a single sample in a study of cytomegalovirus exposure and HLA in healthy donors. Sequenced by immunoSEQ multiplex PCR; TCRdb stores in-frame clones only, minus some. The table lists roughly 100,000 clones, over 75% of them singletons. Sequencing was performed on PBMCs. The receptor source for this set is a female donor in good health and CMV-seropositive. CDR3s include the opening cysteine and the closing phenylalanine or tryptophan.

v_gene,j_gene,CDR3aa
TRBV29-1,TRBJ1-3,CSVQGSGNTIYF
TRBV28,TRBJ2-6,CASSAPRGASSGANVLTF
TRBV11-2,TRBJ1-4,CASSSGQGEKLFF
TRBV6-5,TRBJ2-1,CASSYGTYNEQFF
TRBV18,TRBJ1-1,CASSPQGGILSGEAFF
TRBV4-1,TRBJ2-3,CASSRPGFTDTQYF
TRBV7-8,TRBJ2-7,CASTPGNSPYEQYF
TRBV5-1,TRBJ2-5,CASSPRDNQETQYF
TRBV7-2,TRBJ2-3,CASCYGGRAVDTQYF
TRBV5-1,TRBJ1-1,CASSFLEGTEAFF
TRBV5-1,TRBJ1-1,CASSLDDLWDTEAFF
TRBV7-6,TRBJ2-1,CASSSGLAGSYNEQFF
TRBV5-4,TRBJ2-7,CASSLPGQGGEQYF
TRBV5-6,TRBJ1-4,CASSLSGTGNEKLFF
TRBV11-2,TRBJ2-1,CASSLEPGTSGPEYNEQFF
TRBV4-1,TRBJ2-2,CASTDKTERTNTGELFF